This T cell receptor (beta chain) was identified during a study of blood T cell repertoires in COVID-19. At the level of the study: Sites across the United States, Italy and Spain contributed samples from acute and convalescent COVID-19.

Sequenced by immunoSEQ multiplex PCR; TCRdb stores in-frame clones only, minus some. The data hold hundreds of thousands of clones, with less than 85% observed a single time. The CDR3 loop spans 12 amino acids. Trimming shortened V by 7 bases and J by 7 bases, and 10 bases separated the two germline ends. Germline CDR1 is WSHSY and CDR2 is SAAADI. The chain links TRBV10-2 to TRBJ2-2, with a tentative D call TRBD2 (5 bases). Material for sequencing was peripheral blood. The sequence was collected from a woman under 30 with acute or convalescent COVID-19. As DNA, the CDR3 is TGCGCCAGCACCTCGGGGAGCGGGGAGCTGTTTTTT. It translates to CASTSGSGELFF.